This T cell receptor beta chain was identified in a study of blood T cell repertoires in COVID-19. Overall study: The United States, Italy and Spain were the sources of the acute and convalescent COVID-19 samples. The analysed material was cDNA or gDNA that came from T cells, B-cell-depleted T cells, or PBMCs.

Original methodology: Nucleated cell number was recorded as an estimate derived from reference gene primer amplification. The method was immunoSEQ multiplex PCR; TCRdb's version includes in-frame clones alone and lacks a portion of them. That table supplies the V and J calls and clone size; D and trimming were determined from the DNA. In the table there are fewer than 450,000 clones, approximately 91% of which are singletons. This study enrolled people aged about 18 to 90 from about two dozen US geographic areas. This CDR3 contains 15 residues. Per germline, CDR1 SGHNT and CDR2 YYREEE (reference sequence). V gave up 4 bases and J gave up 4 bases; unmatched junction bases: 10.

The rearrangement uses TRBV5-4 and TRBJ2-5; TRBD1 agrees at 7 bases. The sequence derives from a woman aged 40 to 50 with acute COVID-19. Specimen: PBMCs or T cells enriched from blood (not recorded which). CDR3 loop: CASSHIDRASETQYF. CDR3 DNA sequence: TGTGCCAGCAGCCACATCGACAGGGCTTCAGAGACCCAGTACTTC. The full variable domain, in which reference TRBV5-4 and TRBJ2-5 provide the parts outside the CDR3, is ETGVTQSPTHLIKTRGQQVTLRCSSQSGHNTVSWYQQALGQGPQFIFQYYREEENGRGNFPPRFSGLQFPNYSSELNVNALELDDSALYLCASSHIDRASETQYFGPGTRLLVL.